This TCR beta chain was identified in a study of shared clonotypes between healthy human individuals. Study findings and constraints: Clonotype sharing among donors likely depends on sequencing depth.

Germline CDR1 reads SNHLY; CDR2 reads FYNNEI. Trimming shortened V by 4 bases and J by 1 base, and 12 bases separated the two germline ends. The length of the CDR3 is 15 residues. This clone has only one observation. Its antigen is not known. The study ran the assay at deep level. Authors' processing steps: ImmunoSEQ output held junction-only sequences without quality scores, so filtering differed. The assay was immunoSEQ multiplex PCR, and TCRdb's table has in-frame clones only and misses some. The DNA gave D and trimming, while V, J and clone size come from that table. This table has 1.4 million to 1.5 million clones, roughly 96% appearing once.

The sample comprised naive CD4+ T cells sorted from blood. As to subset: CD45RA+ positively selected. The TCR comes from a man in his thirties or forties in good health. The chain employs TRBV2 and TRBJ2-3; D not certain. CDR3 region: CASSGVGSGTDTQYF. For the CDR3, the DNA is TGTGCCAGCAGTGGGGTGGGCTCAGGCACAGATACGCAGTATTTT.